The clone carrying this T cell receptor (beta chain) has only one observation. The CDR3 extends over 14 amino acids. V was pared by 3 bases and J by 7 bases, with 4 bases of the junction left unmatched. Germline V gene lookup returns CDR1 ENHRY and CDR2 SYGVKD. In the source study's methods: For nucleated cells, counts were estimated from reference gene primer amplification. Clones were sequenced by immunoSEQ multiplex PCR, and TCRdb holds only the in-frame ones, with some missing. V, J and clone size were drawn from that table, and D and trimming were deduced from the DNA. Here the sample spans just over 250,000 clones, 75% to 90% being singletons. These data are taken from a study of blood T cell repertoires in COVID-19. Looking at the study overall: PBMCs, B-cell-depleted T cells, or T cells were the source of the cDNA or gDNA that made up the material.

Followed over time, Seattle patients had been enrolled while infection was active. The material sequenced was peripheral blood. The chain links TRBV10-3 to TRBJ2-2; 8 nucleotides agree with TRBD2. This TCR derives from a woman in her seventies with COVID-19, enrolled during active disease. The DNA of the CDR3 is TGTGCCATCAGTGAAGCGGGAGAGGTCGGGGAGCTGTTTTTT. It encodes CAISEAGEVGELFF.